Shown below are 10 T cell receptor beta chains from a single sample sequenced in a study. Using its own MiXCR run on the 5' RACE reads, TCRdb lists one record per CDR3 protein. The data contain tens of thousands of distinct CDR3 sequences, roughly 22% of them seen just once; the ten biggest clones take up more than 3%. The sequenced sample was tumor-infiltrating naive CD4+ T cells sorted from the breast tumor. The subset denotes: naive CD4+ T cells, CD4+CD45RA+CD25-. These receptors were taken from a female donor with breast cancer.

The J gene is TRBJ1-6, the V gene TRBV28; 8 bases are a match to TRBD1. The CDR3 extends over 14 amino acids. Germline CDR1 MDHEN, CDR2 SYDVKM. J gave up 10 bases and V 5 bases, and 7 bases lay outside the gene matches. CDR3: CASSSRTGSSPLHF. The CDR3 bases are TGTGCCAGCAGTAGCCGGACAGGGTCCTCACCCCTCCACTTT. Full variable domain (rest looked up from reference TRBV28 and TRBJ1-6): DVKVTQSSRYLVKRTGEKVFLECVQDMDHENMFWYRQDPGLGLRLIYFSYDVKMKEKGDIPEGYSVSREKKERFSLILESASTNQTSMYLCASSSRTGSSPLHFGNGTRLTVT.

The chain has TRBV5-1 and TRBJ1-2; TRBD1 aligns across 8 bases. The CDR3 is 13 amino acids. V lost 4 bases, J lost 8 bases, and 7 bases stayed unmatched. The germline V gene encodes CDR1 SGHRS and CDR2 YFSETQ. Here the CDR3 reads CASSLQTGVGYTF. DNA for the CDR3: TGCGCCAGCAGCCTCCAGACAGGGGTCGGCTACACCTTC.

There are many counts of this clonotype. The J gene is TRBJ2-3, the V gene TRBV7-2; 7 bases agree with TRBD1. The CDR3 is 13 residues long. Germline CDR1 is SGHTA and CDR2 is FQGNSA. Trimming cost V 1 base and J 5 bases; bases outside gene matches: 0. CDR3: CASSLDRGDTQYF. CDR3 sequence (DNA): TGTGCCAGCAGCTTAGACAGGGGAGATACGCAGTATTTT.

This clonotype has a handful of counts. The chain employs TRBV9 and TRBJ2-3; D is unclear. V was cut by 5 bases and J by 4 bases, with 8 bases left in between. CDR3 length: 12 residues. Per the germline V gene, CDR1 is SGDLS and CDR2 is YYNGEE. The CDR3 DNA sequence: TGTGCCAGCAGTACCCCCTCAGATACGCAGTATTTT. Translation gives CASSTPSDTQYF.

This clonotype was observed a few times. The rearrangement uses TRBV5-6 and TRBJ1-1; 8 bases match TRBD1. The CDR3 contains 15 residues. The trim removed 0 bases at V and 4 bases at J, leaving 5 bases unmatched. CDR1 is SGHDT, CDR2 YYEEEE, per germline. CDR3 nucleotides: TGTGCCAGCAGCTTGGTTGTAACAGGGGGCACTGAAGCTTTCTTT. It specifies CASSLVVTGGTEAFF.

This clonotype was seen repeatedly, ten times or more. This rearrangement joins TRBV12-3 or TRBV12-4 to TRBJ2-5; TRBD2 aligns across 7 bases. Unmatched junction bases numbered 6, after V lost 6 bases and J lost 2 bases. The CDR3 length is 14 residues. CDR3 sequence reads: CASRERERQETQYF. DNA of the CDR3: TGTGCCAGCAGGGAGCGGGAACGGCAAGAGACCCAGTACTTC.

The chain joins TRBV7-9 to TRBJ1-5; D is unresolved. From germline, CDR1 is SEHNR and CDR2 FQNEAQ (reference sequence). The CDR3 totals 11 residues. V lost 3 bases and J lost 12, with 9 bases in between. CDR3: CASSLGERQHF. Here the CDR3 DNA reads TGTGCCAGCAGCTTGGGAGAACGCCAGCATTTT. The whole variable domain, filled in from reference TRBV7-9 and TRBJ1-5, reads DTGVSQNPRHKITKRGQNVTFRCDPISEHNRLYWYRQTLGQGPEFLTYFQNEAQLEKSRLLSDRFSAERPKGSFSTLEIQRTEQGDSAMYLCASSLGERQHFGDGTRLSIL.

The chain recombines TRBV5-1 with TRBJ1-1; D not resolved. There are 14 residues in the CDR3. V was trimmed by 4 bases and J by 1 base, leaving 11 bases between them. Germline CDR1 reads SGHRS; CDR2 reads YFSETQ. The CDR3 is CASSVNAANTEAFF. In DNA form, the CDR3 reads TGCGCCAGCAGCGTGAACGCAGCGAACACTGAAGCTTTCTTT. Based on the CDR3 plus reference TRBV5-1 and TRBJ1-1, the full variable domain is KAGVTQTPRYLIKTRGQQVTLSCSPISGHRSVSWYQQTPGQGLQFLFEYFSETQRNKGNFPGRFSGRQFSNSRSEMNVSTLELGDSALYLCASSVNAANTEAFFGQGTRLTVV.

This clonotype showed up many times. J is TRBJ2-1 and V is TRBV10-3, with 7 bases lining up with TRBD1. The CDR3 spans 16 residues. The ends lost 2 bases at V and 5 bases at J; junction bases unmatched: 9. Germline V gene sequence: CDR1 ENHRY, CDR2 SYGVKD. CDR3 in amino acids: CAISEIPGGRHNEQFF. In nucleotides, the CDR3 is TGTGCCATCAGTGAGATCCCAGGGGGTAGGCACAATGAGCAGTTCTTC.

This clonotype has more than one count but fewer than ten. This chain uses TRBV5-1 with TRBJ2-1; D possibly uses TRBD1 or TRBD2 (6 bases each). Deletions cut 0 bases from V and 6 bases from J, with 10 bases between. Germline V gene sequence: CDR1 SGHRS, CDR2 YFSETQ. The CDR3 spans 14 residues. The CDR3 is CASSLVPGANEQFF. The CDR3 nucleotides are TGCGCCAGCAGCTTGGTTCCGGGGGCCAATGAGCAGTTCTTC.